This TCR beta chain came from a study of T cells after yellow fever vaccination. Study observations and caveats: Repertoires sorted by FACS could include abundant clonotypes that are contaminants from the bulk population. Though weaker, the secondary response peaked faster, on day 5 versus 15.

V was cut by 3 bases and J by 5 bases, with 16 bases left in between. Germline CDR1 reads LGHNA; CDR2 reads YNFKEQ. The CDR3 extends over 15 amino acids. Making TCR cDNA involved 5'RACE template switching, which added UMIs and a universal primer site. Each CDR3 protein gets one entry after TCRdb re-called the 5' RACE reads with MiXCR. Among 200,000 to 300,000 distinct CDR3 sequences listed, 3.6% were seen once. The table lists this clonotype with many counts. The antigen is not known. The chain carries TRBV4-2 and TRBJ2-5; TRBD1 is a possible D gene (6 bases). The sequence derives from a man between 18 and 35 years old who received the YFV17D yellow fever vaccine. The material was PBMCs, obtained 15 days after the yellow fever booster vaccination. CDR3 DNA: TGTGCCAGCAGCCAGGACAGTCCAACTCGGGAGACCCAGTACTTC. Translation: CASSQDSPTRETQYF.